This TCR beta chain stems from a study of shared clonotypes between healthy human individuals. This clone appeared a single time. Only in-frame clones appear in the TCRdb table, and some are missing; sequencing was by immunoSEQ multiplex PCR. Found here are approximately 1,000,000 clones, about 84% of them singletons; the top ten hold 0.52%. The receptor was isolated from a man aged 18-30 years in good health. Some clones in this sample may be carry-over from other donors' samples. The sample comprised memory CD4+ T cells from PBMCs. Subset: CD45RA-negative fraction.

The CDR3 protein is CASSVAGGGEQFF. The CDR3 DNA sequence: TGTGCCAGCAGCGTAGCGGGAGGTGGCGAGCAGTTCTTC. The V call is TRBV6-1, the J call TRBJ2-1; 10 bases are shared with TRBD2. Trimming cost V 6 bases and J 10 bases; bases outside gene matches: 6. The CDR3 has 13 amino acids. Germline CDR1 is MNHNS and CDR2 is SASEGT.